Sequencing of this T cell receptor beta chain was carried out in a study of T cells in severe cutaneous drug reactions. TCR subtype-specific primers in iRepertoire multiplex PCR prepared libraries for bulk and single-cell sequencing. Input for bulk TCR libraries: roughly 85-550 ng RNA per sample. TCRdb processed the multiplex PCR reads again and assigns one entry to each CDR3 protein, with no DNA. The sample has some 7,600 distinct CDR3 sequences. The CDR3 is made up of 14 amino acids. The donors had carbamazepine-induced Stevens-Johnson syndrome or toxic epidermal necrolysis. Sequenced material: cells from a skin blister. This TCR was sampled from a human donor with a severe cutaneous adverse drug reaction. The chain joins TRBV12-3 or TRBV12-4 to TRBJ2-7; TCRdb designates TRBD1, a call that cannot be tested without DNA. The CDR3 loop reads CASSWGQGSYEQYF.